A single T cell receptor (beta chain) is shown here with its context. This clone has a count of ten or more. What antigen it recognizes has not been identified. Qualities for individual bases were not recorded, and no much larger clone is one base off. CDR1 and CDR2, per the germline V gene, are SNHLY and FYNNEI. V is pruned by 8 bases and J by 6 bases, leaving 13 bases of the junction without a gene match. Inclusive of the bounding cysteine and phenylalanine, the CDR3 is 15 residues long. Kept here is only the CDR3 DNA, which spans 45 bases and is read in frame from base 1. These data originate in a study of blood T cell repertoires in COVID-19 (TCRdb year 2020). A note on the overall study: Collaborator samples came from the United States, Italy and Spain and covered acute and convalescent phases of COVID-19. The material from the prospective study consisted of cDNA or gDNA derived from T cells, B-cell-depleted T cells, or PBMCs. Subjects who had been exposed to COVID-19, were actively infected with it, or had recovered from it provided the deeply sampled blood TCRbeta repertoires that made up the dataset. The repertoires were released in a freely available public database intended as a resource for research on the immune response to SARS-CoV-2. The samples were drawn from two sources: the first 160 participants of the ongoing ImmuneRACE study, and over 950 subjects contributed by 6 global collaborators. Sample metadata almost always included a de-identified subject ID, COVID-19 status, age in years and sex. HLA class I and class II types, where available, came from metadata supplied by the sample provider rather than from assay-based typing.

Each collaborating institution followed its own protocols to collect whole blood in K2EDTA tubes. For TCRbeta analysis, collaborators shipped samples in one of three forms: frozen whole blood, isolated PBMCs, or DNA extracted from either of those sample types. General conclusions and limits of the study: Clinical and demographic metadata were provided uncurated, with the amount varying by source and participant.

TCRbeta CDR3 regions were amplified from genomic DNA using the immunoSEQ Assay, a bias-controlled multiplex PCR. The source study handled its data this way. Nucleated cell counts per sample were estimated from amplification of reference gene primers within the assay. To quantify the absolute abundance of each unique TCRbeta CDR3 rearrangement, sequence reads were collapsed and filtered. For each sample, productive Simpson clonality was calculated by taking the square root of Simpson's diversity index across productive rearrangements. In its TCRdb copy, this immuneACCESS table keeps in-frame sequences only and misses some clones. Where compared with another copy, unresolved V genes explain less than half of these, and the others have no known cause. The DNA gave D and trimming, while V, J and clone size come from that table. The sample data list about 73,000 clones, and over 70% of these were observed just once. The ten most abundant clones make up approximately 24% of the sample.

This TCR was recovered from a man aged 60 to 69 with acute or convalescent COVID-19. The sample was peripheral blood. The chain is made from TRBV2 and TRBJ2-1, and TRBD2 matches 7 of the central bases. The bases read TGTGCCAGCTCCTTCGCTGGCGGGAGTTTCAATGAGCAGTTCTTC. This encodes CASSFAGGSFNEQFF.